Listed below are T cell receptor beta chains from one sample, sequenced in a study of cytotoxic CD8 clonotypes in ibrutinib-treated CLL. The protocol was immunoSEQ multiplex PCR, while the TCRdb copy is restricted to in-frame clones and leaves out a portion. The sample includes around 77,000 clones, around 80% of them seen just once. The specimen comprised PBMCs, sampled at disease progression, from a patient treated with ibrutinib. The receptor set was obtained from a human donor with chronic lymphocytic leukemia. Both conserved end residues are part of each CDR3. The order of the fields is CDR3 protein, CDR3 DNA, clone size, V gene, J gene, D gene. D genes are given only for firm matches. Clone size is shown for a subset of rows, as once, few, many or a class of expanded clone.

CDR3: CASRKTGVNTEAFF
DNA: TGCGCCAGCAGAAAGACAGGGGTGAACACTGAAGCTTTCTTT
size: .
V: TRBV5-1
J: TRBJ1-1
D: TRBD1

CDR3: CASSPGHLNEQYF
DNA: TGTGCCAGCAGCCCGGGACATCTTAACGAGCAGTACTTC
size: .
V: TRBV6-5
J: TRBJ2-7
D: .

CDR3: CASKHRDRSGNTIYF
DNA: TGTGCCAGCAAACACAGGGACCGCTCTGGAAACACCATATATTTT
size: .
V: TRBV6-5
J: TRBJ1-3
D: .

CDR3: CAISESVGGNNQPQHF
DNA: TGTGCCATCAGTGAGTCGGTAGGGGGGAACAATCAGCCCCAGCATTTT
size: .
V: TRBV10-3
J: TRBJ1-5
D: .

CDR3: CASRAGVANYGYTF
DNA: TGTGCCAGCAGGGCGGGTGTAGCTAACTATGGCTACACCTTC
size: .
V: TRBV2
J: TRBJ1-2
D: .

CDR3: CASSPQDSSSGNTIYF
DNA: TGTGCCAGCTCACCACAGGACTCTAGCTCTGGAAACACCATATATTTT
size: .
V: TRBV18
J: TRBJ1-3
D: .

CDR3: CASSLSTVVNSPLHF
DNA: TGTGCCAGCAGCTTATCGACAGTAGTTAATTCACCCCTCCACTTT
size: .
V: TRBV13
J: TRBJ1-6
D: .

CDR3: CASSSHREPGEKLFF
DNA: TGTGCCAGCAGCTCCCACAGGGAACCGGGAGAAAAACTGTTTTTT
size: .
V: TRBV7-9
J: TRBJ1-4
D: .

CDR3: CASKMDRGSYEQYF
DNA: TGTGCCAGCAAGATGGACAGGGGGTCCTACGAGCAGTACTTC
size: .
V: TRBV2
J: TRBJ2-7
D: TRBD1

CDR3: CASSFGTRTDTQYF
DNA: TGCGCCAGCAGCTTTGGGACACGCACAGATACGCAGTATTTT
size: .
V: TRBV5-1
J: TRBJ2-3
D: .

CDR3: CASSPTSGHTDTQYF
DNA: TGTGCCAGCAGCCCGACTAGCGGGCACACAGATACGCAGTATTTT
size: .
V: TRBV7-9
J: TRBJ2-3
D: TRBD2

CDR3: CASSYGENTEAFF
DNA: TGTGCCAGCAGTTACGGTGAGAACACTGAAGCTTTCTTT
size: .
V: TRBV6-6
J: TRBJ1-1
D: .

CDR3: CASSLGPGGGYTF
DNA: TGTGCCAGCAGCTTGGGTCCTGGGGGTGGCTACACCTTC
size: .
V: TRBV5-6
J: TRBJ1-2
D: .

CDR3: CAWSRTNTEAFF
DNA: TGTGCCTGGAGTAGGACGAACACTGAAGCTTTCTTT
size: .
V: TRBV30
J: TRBJ1-1
D: .

CDR3: CASSVLRSGELFF
DNA: TGTGCCAGTAGTGTGCTACGTAGCGGGGAGCTGTTTTTT
size: .
V: TRBV19
J: TRBJ2-2
D: .

CDR3: CAISEWGAGANVLTF
DNA: TGTGCCATCAGTGAGTGGGGGGCTGGGGCCAACGTCCTGACTTTC
size: .
V: TRBV10-3
J: TRBJ2-6
D: .

CDR3: CASSLVGGGYTEAFF
DNA: TGTGCCAGCAGCTTAGTAGGGGGCGGGTACACTGAAGCTTTCTTT
size: .
V: TRBV7-9
J: TRBJ1-1
D: TRBD1

CDR3: CASSILTGADTQYF
DNA: TGTGCCAGTAGTATTCTGACAGGGGCGGATACGCAGTATTTT
size: .
V: TRBV19
J: TRBJ2-3
D: TRBD1

CDR3: CASSRLAPNTEAFF
DNA: TGCGCCAGCAGCCGCCTGGCCCCGAACACTGAAGCTTTCTTT
size: .
V: TRBV5-1
J: TRBJ1-1
D: .

CDR3: CASSVLRTGELFF
DNA: TGTGCCAGCAGTGTCTTAAGAACCGGGGAGCTGTTTTTT
size: .
V: TRBV2
J: TRBJ2-2
D: .

CDR3: CASSQDTGQDSYEQYF
DNA: TGTGCCAGCAGCCAAGATACTGGGCAGGACTCCTACGAGCAGTACTTC
size: .
V: TRBV14
J: TRBJ2-7
D: .

CDR3: CASSFDRNYGYTF
DNA: TGTGCCAGCAGCTTTGACAGGAACTATGGCTACACCTTC
size: .
V: TRBV7-2
J: TRBJ1-2
D: .

CDR3: CASSSLPGTDNSPLHF
DNA: TGTGCCAGCAGCTCCCTACCGGGCACGGATAATTCACCCCTCCACTTT
size: .
V: TRBV7-8
J: TRBJ1-6
D: .

CDR3: CSARRVGYTF
DNA: TGCAGTGCTAGACGGGTGGGCTACACCTTC
size: .
V: TRBV20-1
J: TRBJ1-2
D: .

CDR3: CATTTDRGSQGYTF
DNA: TGTGCCACCACCACCGACAGGGGGTCTCAGGGCTACACCTTC
size: .
V: TRBV15
J: TRBJ1-2
D: TRBD1

CDR3: CASSRSGGYNSPLHF
DNA: TGTGCCAGCAGCCGATCCGGGGGCTATAATTCACCCCTCCACTTT
size: .
V: TRBV9
J: TRBJ1-6
D: .

CDR3: CASSSPAGNTGELFF
DNA: TGTGCCAGTAGTTCTCCAGCGGGAAACACCGGGGAGCTGTTTTTT
size: .
V: TRBV19
J: TRBJ2-2
D: TRBD2

CDR3: CASSPDRVGYGYTF
DNA: TGTGCCAGCAGCCCAGACAGGGTGGGGTATGGCTACACCTTC
size: .
V: TRBV7-8
J: TRBJ1-2
D: TRBD1

CDR3: CASSLRALADTQYF
DNA: TGTGCCAGCAGCCTCAGGGCTTTGGCAGATACGCAGTATTTT
size: .
V: TRBV7-3
J: TRBJ2-3
D: .

CDR3: CASSIRGLGYTF
DNA: TGTGCCAGCAGCATCAGGGGGCTTGGCTACACCTTC
size: few
V: TRBV5-6
J: TRBJ1-2
D: TRBD1

CDR3: CASSLARGIGYTF
DNA: TGTGCCAGCAGCTTAGCCAGGGGTATTGGCTACACCTTC
size: few
V: TRBV7-2
J: TRBJ1-2
D: .

CDR3: CAWSVPAHQPQHF
DNA: TGTGCCTGGAGTGTACCGGCCCATCAGCCCCAGCATTTT
size: once
V: TRBV30
J: TRBJ1-5
D: .

CDR3: CASSYTWQQYF
DNA: TGTGCCAGCAGTTACACATGGCAGCAGTACTTC
size: few
V: TRBV28
J: TRBJ2-7
D: .

CDR3: CASSPWLEDTGELFF
DNA: TGTGCCAGCTCACCGTGGCTGGAGGACACCGGGGAGCTGTTTTTT
size: .
V: TRBV18
J: TRBJ2-2
D: .

CDR3: CASSLENPTGELFF
DNA: TGCGCCAGCAGCTTGGAAAACCCCACCGGGGAGCTGTTTTTT
size: .
V: TRBV5-1
J: TRBJ2-2
D: .

CDR3: CASTRRSYGYNEQFF
DNA: TGTGCCAGCACCAGGAGGAGTTATGGCTACAATGAGCAGTTCTTC
size: once
V: TRBV28
J: TRBJ2-1
D: .

CDR3: CASRRQGGQEGYEQYF
DNA: TGTGCCAGCAGGCGACAAGGGGGACAGGAGGGCTACGAGCAGTACTTC
size: .
V: TRBV6-6
J: TRBJ2-7
D: TRBD1

CDR3: CASNFLRGSEQYF
DNA: TGTGCCAGCAACTTTTTGCGAGGCTCCGAGCAGTACTTC
size: .
V: TRBV14
J: TRBJ2-7
D: .

CDR3: CSALIWTGEFASGNTIYF
DNA: TGCAGCGCCCTGATTTGGACAGGGGAATTTGCTTCTGGAAACACCATATATTTT
size: .
V: TRBV29-1
J: TRBJ1-3
D: TRBD1

CDR3: CASSLSPGWDSPLHF
DNA: TGTGCCAGCAGCTTATCCCCAGGGTGGGATTCACCCCTCCACTTT
size: few
V: TRBV7-6
J: TRBJ1-6
D: .

CDR3: CASRTSFYGYTF
DNA: TGTGCCAGCAGGACTTCGTTCTATGGCTACACCTTC
size: .
V: TRBV6-5
J: TRBJ1-2
D: .

CDR3: CASSPPRLAADTQYF
DNA: TGTGCCAGCTCACCCCCCCGTTTGGCAGCAGATACGCAGTATTTT
size: .
V: TRBV18
J: TRBJ2-3
D: .

CDR3: CASSVGTGREKLFF
DNA: TGTGCCAGCAGCGTAGGGACAGGGCGTGAAAAACTGTTTTTT
size: .
V: TRBV9
J: TRBJ1-4
D: TRBD1

CDR3: CASSPLAGAPYNEQFF
DNA: TGTGCCAGTAGTCCCCTAGCGGGGGCGCCCTACAATGAGCAGTTCTTC
size: .
V: TRBV19
J: TRBJ2-1
D: TRBD2

CDR3: CATQTGESGKLFF
DNA: TGTGCCACTCAAACAGGGGAGTCTGGAAAACTGTTTTTT
size: .
V: TRBV10-3
J: TRBJ1-4
D: TRBD1

CDR3: CASSDGPTSGETQYF
DNA: TGTGCCAGCAGTGACGGACCCACCTCGGGGGAGACCCAGTACTTC
size: few
V: TRBV6-1
J: TRBJ2-5
D: .

CDR3: CASSRQPNQPQHF
DNA: TGTGCCAGCAGCAGACAGCCTAATCAGCCCCAGCATTTT
size: once
V: TRBV2
J: TRBJ1-5
D: .

CDR3: CASSSRTIWVEQFF
DNA: TGTGCCAGTAGTTCCCGGACTATTTGGGTTGAGCAGTTCTTC
size: .
V: TRBV19
J: TRBJ2-1
D: .

CDR3: CASRIGGHPEAFF
DNA: TGCGCCAGCCGAATAGGGGGACACCCCGAAGCTTTCTTT
size: .
V: TRBV5-1
J: TRBJ1-1
D: .

CDR3: CASSQDQGNTEAFF
DNA: TGTGCCAGCAGCCAAGATCAGGGGAACACTGAAGCTTTCTTT
size: .
V: TRBV4-2
J: TRBJ1-1
D: .

CDR3: CATSRDWGHSYEQYF
DNA: TGTGCCACCAGCAGAGATTGGGGACACTCCTACGAGCAGTACTTC
size: .
V: TRBV15
J: TRBJ2-7
D: .

CDR3: CASGTPLFGTRETQYF
DNA: TGTGCTAGTGGTACGCCCCTTTTTGGGACCAGGGAGACCCAGTACTTC
size: .
V: TRBV12-5
J: TRBJ2-5
D: .

CDR3: CASSPHGDRRDTQYF
DNA: TGCGCCAGCAGCCCTCATGGGGACCGGAGGGATACGCAGTATTTT
size: .
V: TRBV5-1
J: TRBJ2-3
D: .

CDR3: CASSLPGGYGYTF
DNA: TGTGCCAGCAGCCTCCCGGGGGGCTATGGCTACACCTTC
size: .
V: TRBV6-5
J: TRBJ1-2
D: .

CDR3: CASSQDKLGEQYF
DNA: TGCGCCAGCAGCCAAGATAAGTTAGGCGAGCAGTACTTC
size: once
V: TRBV4-1
J: TRBJ2-7
D: .

CDR3: CASSSIRVDSYEQYF
DNA: TGTGCCAGCAGCTCCATCAGGGTGGACTCCTACGAGCAGTACTTC
size: .
V: TRBV5-6
J: TRBJ2-7
D: .

CDR3: CASSTGTEETQYF
DNA: TGCGCCAGCAGTACGGGAACCGAAGAGACCCAGTACTTC
size: once
V: TRBV5-1
J: TRBJ2-5
D: .

CDR3: CASSPRQRGGNNEQFF
DNA: TGTGCCAGCTCACCACGTCAGCGGGGGGGAAACAATGAGCAGTTCTTC
size: medium-sized
V: TRBV18
J: TRBJ2-1
D: TRBD2

CDR3: CASSSRRSFNYGYTF
DNA: TGTGCCAGCAGCTCACGGAGGAGCTTTAACTATGGCTACACCTTC
size: .
V: TRBV7-9
J: TRBJ1-2
D: .

CDR3: CASSLGAYSGNTIYF
DNA: TGCGCCAGCAGCTTAGGGGCTTACTCTGGAAACACCATATATTTT
size: once
V: TRBV5-1
J: TRBJ1-3
D: .